Listed below are T cell receptor beta chains from one sample, sequenced in a study of T cell responses to AZD1222 COVID-19 vaccine. Profiling relied on immunoSEQ multiplex PCR, and the TCRdb table lists in-frame clones only, not all of them. The table shows 120,000 to 150,000 clones, with approximately 90% occurring only once. The sample consisted of peripheral blood, taken 28 days after the second AZD1222 dose. These receptors were obtained from an adult who received the AZD1222 COVID-19 vaccine. The conserved cysteine and the conserved F or W are not part of the CDR3 here.

V gene	J gene	CDR3 protein
TRBV19	TRBJ1-4	ASSTETGKASKLF
TRBV10-3	TRBJ1-6	AIRQGDSPLH
TRBV5-4	TRBJ2-3	ASSWGDTQY
TRBV19	TRBJ2-3	ASKTGTWADTQY
TRBV19	TRBJ2-5	ASSRETSGRGETQY
TRBV10-3	TRBJ2-5	AIRGGRLQETQY
TRBV28	TRBJ2-5	ASSLYRGEGTQY
TRBV3-1/TRBV3-2	TRBJ2-7	ASSPPYEQY
TRBV9	TRBJ2-2	ASSVKGGTGELF
TRBV9	TRBJ2-7	ASSATPEGEQY
TRBV6-6	TRBJ1-5	ASSFQGGQPQH
TRBV7-6	TRBJ2-1	ASSVGGSSYNEQF
TRBV2	TRBJ1-4	ASIPGQAYEKLF
TRBV19	TRBJ1-1	ASSIIPGQGRIEAF
TRBV5-1	TRBJ1-5	ASSRVDRGQGADTRGSGQPQH
TRBV19	TRBJ1-2	ASSPLGFYGYT
TRBV24-1	TRBJ2-1	ATSITGAINEQF
TRBV7-2	TRBJ2-2	ASSLSFGVALNTGELF
TRBV5-5	TRBJ1-2	ASTPQGSLVGYT
TRBV10-3	TRBJ1-2	AISRPPYGYT
TRBV6-2/TRBV6-3	TRBJ1-4	ASSFGQVDKLF
TRBV28	TRBJ2-3	ASSSAPAGFSADTQY
TRBV4-2	TRBJ1-2	ASSRSAGTGDYGYT
TRBV19	TRBJ2-4	ASSSRTGIQY
TRBV5-5	TRBJ1-5	ASSLRLWDSNQPQH
TRBV7-3	TRBJ2-1	ASRRSGGAYNEQF
TRBV28	TRBJ2-3	ASSSPGLAIYTQY
TRBV7-8	TRBJ1-1	ASSLFLGDTEAF
TRBV5-1	TRBJ2-5	ASSLGRETNQETQY
TRBV9	TRBJ1-1	ASSTLGQGGTEAF
TRBV7-8	TRBJ2-5	ASSLVTGQETQY
TRBV20-1	TRBJ2-1	SASGYNEQF
TRBV18	TRBJ1-5	ASSPDRDIQPQH
TRBV28	TRBJ1-1	ASRGTGRGTEAF
TRBV6-2/TRBV6-3	TRBJ2-1	ASSYPGKDEQF
TRBV14	TRBJ2-5	ASSRGVETQY
TRBV19	TRBJ2-5	ASSTTGVGGETQY
TRBV6-5	TRBJ2-1	ASSYSSNTEQF
TRBV19	TRBJ2-1	ASTSQGEQF
TRBV15	TRBJ1-5	ATSRDSSGKPQH
TRBV24-1	TRBJ2-3	ATSDPDRVTDTQY
TRBV6-5	TRBJ2-7	ASSYSRQASYEQY
TRBV5-1	TRBJ2-7	ASSFAGTDFAEQY
TRBV30	TRBJ1-1	AWSLPLVTEAF
TRBV19	TRBJ1-5	ASARGAGGNQPQH
TRBV12-3/TRBV12-4	TRBJ1-1	ASSFGQRAF
TRBV5-1	TRBJ1-6	ASSLNTGDNSPLH
TRBV19	TRBJ1-1	ASSIAPGTEAF
TRBV3-1/TRBV3-2	TRBJ1-4	ASSQTGGNGEKLF
TRBV5-1	TRBJ2-1	ASKSTGRDRSSYNEQF
TRBV24-1	TRBJ1-1	ATSGTANTEAF